One and the same sample provided the 19 T cell receptor beta chains below, sequenced in a study of T cell changes during pregnancy in multiple sclerosis. Sequencing was performed with immunoSEQ multiplex PCR; in TCRdb, only in-frame clones are kept and a portion is missing. Of approximately 79,000 clones in the sample, roughly 95% were seen once. This material consisted of peripheral blood, taken in the second trimester of pregnancy. These receptor sequences come from a female donor in good health, enrolled as a control in a pregnancy study.

V is TRBV11-3 and J is TRBJ1-1, with D possibly matching TRBD1 (6 bases). CDR3 length: 15 residues. The germline CDR1 and CDR2 sequences are SGHNT and YENEEA. The V end was cut by 4 bases, the J end by 1 base, with 13 bases between. CDR3 bases: TGTGCCAGCAGCTCAGTACAGGGCTGGAACACTGAAGCTTTCTTT. It is translated as CASSSVQGWNTEAFF.

The chain carries TRBV29-1 and TRBJ1-4, with 7 nucleotides matching TRBD1. J lost 8 bases, V lost 0 bases, and 6 bases had no gene match. The CDR3 has 14 amino acids. CDR1 and CDR2 from the germline V gene are SQVTM and ANQGSEA. CDR3 residues: CSVEDRGPGEKLFF. The CDR3 region has the DNA TGCAGCGTTGAAGATAGGGGGCCTGGGGAAAAACTGTTTTTT.

The J gene is TRBJ1-1, the V gene TRBV5-1; D is undetermined. CDR1 SGHRS and CDR2 YFSETQ come from the germline V gene. With 2 bases removed from V and 1 base from J, the gap between germline ends came to 9 bases. The CDR3 extends over 14 amino acids. CDR3 coding DNA: TGCGCCAGCAGCTTATATCTAGAGAACACTGAAGCTTTCTTT. It codes for CASSLYLENTEAFF.

The sample holds one count of this clone. The chain joins TRBV7-9 to TRBJ1-2; 8 bases fit TRBD1. Germline V gene lookup returns CDR1 SEHNR and CDR2 FQNEAQ (reference sequence). V shed 5 bases, J shed 6 bases, and the junction held 11 bases outside the gene matches. This CDR3 spans 15 amino acids. CDR3 loop: CASSQTLDREDGYTF. The CDR3 bases are TGTGCCAGCAGCCAAACCTTGGACAGGGAGGATGGCTACACCTTC. The whole variable domain, filled in from reference TRBV7-9 and TRBJ1-2, reads DTGVSQNPRHKITKRGQNVTFRCDPISEHNRLYWYRQTLGQGPEFLTYFQNEAQLEKSRLLSDRFSAERPKGSFSTLEIQRTEQGDSAMYLCASSQTLDREDGYTFGSGTRLTVV.

This clone was found once. CDR3 nucleotide sequence: TGTGCCAGCAGCTTAGCAGGGGATCGTCAGCCCCAGCATTTT. This sequence encodes CASSLAGDRQPQHF. The chain combines TRBV7-8 with TRBJ1-5; D perhaps matches TRBD1 (5 bases). Per germline, CDR1 SGHVS and CDR2 FQNEAQ. The length of the CDR3 is 14 residues. The V and J ends lost 0 bases and 6 bases respectively, with 9 bases between them.

The chain carries TRBV9 and TRBJ2-1; 9 nucleotides line up with TRBD2. The junction had 4 bases not matched to a gene; V was cut back by 0 bases and J by 6 bases. Germline loops: CDR1 SGDLS, CDR2 YYNGEE. The CDR3 sequence is 15 residues long. The CDR3 nucleotides are TGTGCCAGCAGCGTAGCGGCGGGGGGGCCCAATGAGCAGTTCTTC. Encoded protein: CASSVAAGGPNEQFF.

V and J are TRBV19 and TRBJ1-5, with D possibly matching TRBD1 (6 bases). This CDR3 region has 15 residues. V was shortened by 4 bases and J by 7 bases, with 17 bases between the two germline ends. The germline CDR1 and CDR2 sequences are LNHDA and SQIVND (reference sequence). This CDR3 reads CASSSVRGSPQPQHF. Written as DNA, the CDR3 is TGTGCCAGTAGTAGCGTCAGGGGCTCCCCGCAGCCCCAGCATTTT.

The V and J genes are TRBV4-3 and TRBJ1-2; weak D call: TRBD1 (6 bases). Germline loops: CDR1 LGHNA, CDR2 YSLEER. The CDR3 is 16 residues long. Trimming took off 4 bases at V and 4 bases at J, with 19 bases between the two ends. The CDR3 region is CASSPRDTRGGYGYTF. CDR3 nucleotide sequence: TGCGCCAGCAGCCCGCGGGACACTCGGGGGGGCTATGGCTACACCTTC.

The rearrangement joins TRBV9 to TRBJ1-1; D perhaps matches TRBD1 (6 bases). CDR3 length equals 14 residues. Trimming pared 2 bases from V and 4 bases from J, leaving 12 bases between. Germline CDR1 and CDR2: SGDLS and YYNGEE. Here the CDR3 reads CASSVQGKGTEAFF. CDR3 nucleotides: TGTGCCAGCAGCGTCCAGGGGAAGGGCACTGAAGCTTTCTTT.

The gene calls are TRBV7-6 and TRBJ1-2; D might be TRBD1 (5 bases). Germline CDR1 SGHVS, CDR2 FNYEAQ. The CDR3 has 18 residues. The germline V and J ends were trimmed by 3 bases and 0 bases, with 20 bases remaining between them. CDR3 DNA sequence: TGTGCCAGCAGCTTCGACTTCGGCGGTCAGGGATCTAACTATGGCTACACCTTC. Protein product: CASSFDFGGQGSNYGYTF. The complete variable domain, with remaining parts taken from reference TRBV7-6 and TRBJ1-2, reads GAGVSQSPRYKVTKRGQDVALRCDPISGHVSLYWYRQALGQGPEFLTYFNYEAQQDKSGLPNDRFSAERPEGSISTLTIQRTEQRDSAMYRCASSFDFGGQGSNYGYTFGSGTRLTVV.

The chain combines TRBV7-2 with TRBJ2-5, with D unclear. V was clipped by 1 base and J by 7 bases, with 10 bases between them. The CDR3 has 13 amino acids. In germline, CDR1 is SGHTA, CDR2 FQGNSA. The CDR3 region has the DNA TGTGCCAGCAGCTTAGACAGCCCGCGGACCCAGTACTTC. It is translated as CASSLDSPRTQYF.

This clone was detected only a few times. The chain links TRBV7-9 to TRBJ2-1; no reliable D call. Germline V gene lookup returns CDR1 SEHNR and CDR2 FQNEAQ (reference sequence). There are 13 residues in the CDR3. Trimming removed 3 bases from V and 5 bases from J, with 8 bases in between. In DNA form, the CDR3 reads TGTGCCAGCAGCTTGAGTTCGGACAATGAGCAGTTCTTC. It encodes CASSLSSDNEQFF.

The chain uses TRBV4-3 and TRBJ2-2; TRBD2 might be the D (6 bases). The CDR3 has 14 residues. Trimming removed 5 bases at V and 7 bases at J, with 14 bases between. The V gene's germline CDR1 is LGHNA and CDR2 YSLEER. CDR3 residues: CASSAGLFDGELFF. CDR3 coding DNA: TGCGCCAGCAGCGCGGGACTCTTTGACGGGGAGCTGTTTTTT.

The chain combines TRBV27 with TRBJ2-7, with TRBD2 identical over 8 bases. V trimming: 3 bases; J trimming: 3 bases; junction bases outside the gene matches: 4. The CDR3 is 14 amino acids. Germline V gene data show CDR1 as MNHEY and CDR2 as SMNVEV (reference sequence). CDR3 in DNA: TGTGCCAGCAGTTTGGGTAGCGGGAACTACGAGCAGTACTTC. This codes for CASSLGSGNYEQYF.

This clone was observed a few times. The V gene is TRBV6-5, the J gene TRBJ1-1, with unresolved D. Per germline, CDR1 MNHEY and CDR2 SVGAGI. V lost 0 bases to trimming and J lost 4 bases, with 12 bases between them. This CDR3 is built from 15 residues. CDR3 residues: CASSYSPRTGTEAFF. The CDR3, as DNA: TGTGCCAGCAGTTACTCTCCGCGCACGGGCACTGAAGCTTTCTTT.

The V and J genes are TRBV7-2 and TRBJ2-2; TRBD2 aligns across 8 bases. The CDR3 has 15 amino acids. CDR1 is SGHTA, CDR2 FQGNSA, per germline. With 4 bases clipped from V and 0 bases from J, the junction kept 1 base outside the gene matches. The CDR3 reads CASSSGGPNTGELFF. CDR3 nucleotides: TGTGCCAGCAGCTCGGGGGGGCCGAACACCGGGGAGCTGTTTTTT. Complete variable domain (other parts from reference TRBV7-2 and TRBJ2-2): GAGVSQSPSNKVTEKGKDVELRCDPISGHTALYWYRQSLGQGLEFLIYFQGNSAPDKSGLPSDRFSAERTGGSVSTLTIQRTQQEDSAVYLCASSSGGPNTGELFFGEGSRLTVL.

V usage is TRBV7-2 and J usage is TRBJ2-5; 8 bases align to TRBD2. The junction had 8 bases not matched to a gene; V was cut back by 3 bases and J by 8 bases. Germline CDR1 and CDR2: SGHTA and FQGNSA. The CDR3 is made up of 14 amino acids. The CDR3 DNA reads TGTGCCAGCAGCTTCGGGCGGGGGGACCAAACCCAGTACTTC. Translated: CASSFGRGDQTQYF.

This rearrangement joins TRBV27 to TRBJ1-2; 8 nucleotides agree with TRBD1. Losses at the gene ends were 5 bases for V and 0 bases for J; bases not matched to a gene: 8. The CDR3 covers 16 residues. Germline lookup yields CDR1 MNHEY and CDR2 SMNVEV (reference sequence). CDR3 sequence reads: CASSPTPGQANYGYTF. CDR3 nucleotides: TGTGCCAGCAGTCCCACTCCGGGACAGGCTAACTATGGCTACACCTTC.

The chain couples TRBV7-9 to TRBJ2-1; 7 nucleotides agree with TRBD1. Germline CDR1 is SEHNR and CDR2 is FQNEAQ (reference sequence). Trimming cost V 3 bases and J 15 bases; bases outside gene matches: 5. This CDR3 is 11 amino acids long. The CDR3 coding sequence is TGTGCCAGCAGCTTGGACAGGTGGCCGTTCTTC. Translation gives CASSLDRWPFF.